The 27 T cell receptor beta chains below come from one sample, sequenced in a study of cytomegalovirus exposure and HLA in healthy donors. The repertoire was sequenced with immunoSEQ multiplex PCR; TCRdb's copy has only in-frame clones and lacks some. This table has 150,000 to 160,000 clones, 65% to 90% appearing once. The sample taken for sequencing was PBMCs. The receptors come from a man aged 18 to 35 in good health and CMV-seropositive.

This clone was recorded once. The chain has TRBV14 and TRBJ2-1, with D perhaps TRBD2 (6 bases). Trimming pared 0 bases from V and 4 bases from J, leaving 16 bases between. The CDR3 consists of 17 residues. CDR1 and CDR2 (germline): SGHDN, FVKESK. CDR3 protein: CASSQDPRAGPYNEQFF. Written as DNA, the CDR3 is TGTGCCAGCAGCCAAGACCCCCGGGCGGGACCATACAATGAGCAGTTCTTC.

The rearrangement links TRBV5-1 to TRBJ1-1; a weak D match, TRBD1 (6 bases). CDR3 length: 14 residues. Deletions cut 3 bases from V and 8 bases from J, with 17 bases between. The germline CDR1 and CDR2 sequences are SGHRS and YFSETQ. This chain's CDR3 is CASSYRDIIVEAFF. The DNA of the CDR3 is TGCGCCAGCAGCTACCGGGACATAATCGTCGAAGCTTTCTTT.

The chain couples TRBV7-2 to TRBJ2-7; D is uncertain. The germline CDR1 and CDR2 sequences are SGHTA and FQGNSA. This CDR3 has 12 residues. Deletions cut 4 bases from V and 4 bases from J, with 8 bases between. The CDR3 DNA reads TGTGCCAGCAGCTCCCCCGGTTACGAGCAGTACTTC. It encodes CASSSPGYEQYF. The whole variable domain, filled in from reference TRBV7-2 and TRBJ2-7, reads GAGVSQSPSNKVTEKGKDVELRCDPISGHTALYWYRQSLGQGLEFLIYFQGNSAPDKSGLPSDRFSAERTGGSVSTLTIQRTQQEDSAVYLCASSSPGYEQYFGPGTRLTVT.

This clone has a single count. This sequence joins TRBV15 and TRBJ1-1, with D possibly matching TRBD1 (5 bases). CDR1 is LNHNV and CDR2 is YYDKDF in the germline V gene (reference sequence). Trimming pared 5 bases from V and 3 bases from J, leaving 10 bases between. The CDR3 consists of 13 residues. CDR3 amino acids: CATSGGEDTEAFF. CDR3 bases: TGTGCCACCAGCGGGGGGGAGGACACTGAAGCTTTCTTT.

V and J are TRBV7-2 and TRBJ2-1; 13 bases line up with TRBD2. This CDR3 has 15 residues. CDR1 and CDR2 from the germline V gene are SGHTA and FQGNSA. Trimming cost V 6 bases and J 7 bases; bases outside gene matches: 6. The DNA of the CDR3 is TGTGCCAGCAGTACCGGACTAGCGGGAGCGAATGAGCAGTTCTTC. It is translated as CASSTGLAGANEQFF.

The chain joins TRBV29-1 to TRBJ1-2; 7 bases match TRBD1. The V gene end was trimmed by 4 bases and the J gene end by 2 bases; junction bases not matched to a gene: 16. The germline gives CDR1 SQVTM, CDR2 ANQGSEA. The CDR3 spans 17 residues. The CDR3 DNA reads TGCAGCGTTGTGAGTAAGGACAGGAAAATACCGAACTATGGCTACACCTTC. Translated, it gives CSVVSKDRKIPNYGYTF.

The chain employs TRBV5-1 and TRBJ1-1; 9 nucleotides agree with TRBD1. This CDR3 contains 14 residues. The germline gives CDR1 SGHRS, CDR2 YFSETQ. The junction had 8 bases not matched to a gene; V was cut back by 4 bases and J by 7 bases. CDR3 loop: CASSAGQGLIEAFF. CDR3 in DNA: TGCGCCAGCAGCGCCGGACAGGGGCTAATTGAAGCTTTCTTT.

Only a few counts were recorded for this clone. The chain recombines TRBV5-1 with TRBJ2-5; 11 bases match TRBD2. Germline CDR1 is SGHRS and CDR2 is YFSETQ. J was trimmed by 5 bases and V by 5 bases; bases with no gene match: 5. CDR3 length: 14 residues. Here the CDR3 reads CASRLAGVVETQYF. CDR3 sequence (DNA): TGCGCCAGCAGACTAGCGGGAGTTGTGGAGACCCAGTACTTC.

This rearrangement joins TRBV7-2 to TRBJ2-7, with D perhaps TRBD1 (5 bases). The CDR3 has 17 amino acids. CDR1 is SGHTA and CDR2 is FQGNSA in the germline V gene. V was trimmed by 0 bases and J by 4 bases, leaving 19 bases between them. The CDR3 here is CASSLAFRSGKGYEQYF. DNA for the CDR3: TGTGCCAGCAGCTTAGCGTTCCGATCTGGGAAGGGGTACGAGCAGTACTTC.

This clone was seen only once. The chain employs TRBV21-1 and TRBJ2-7; the D call in the table, TRBD2, was not verified against the DNA. TRBV21-1 is noted as a pseudogene. This CDR3 region has 15 residues. In DNA form, the CDR3 reads TGTGCCAGCCTAAAGGAGCATCTGTGCCCCTACGAGCAGTACTTC. It is translated as CASLKEHLCPYEQYF.

The CDR3 coding sequence is TGTGCCAGCAGCGTAGAGGGCGGGAGGGCCCATGAGCAGTTCTTC. This sequence encodes CASSVEGGRAHEQFF. The chain is built from TRBV9 and TRBJ2-1; 9 bases are shared with TRBD2. The junction had 6 bases not matched to a gene; V was cut back by 0 bases and J by 8 bases. The CDR3 has 15 amino acids. Per germline, CDR1 SGDLS and CDR2 YYNGEE.

The chain carries TRBV27 and TRBJ1-2, with no clear D. The CDR3 spans 13 residues. Trimming took 2 bases from V and 8 from J, leaving 12 bases between them. Germline assignment: CDR1 MNHEY and CDR2 SMNVEV (reference sequence). CDR3 protein: CASSLGSVGGYTF. The CDR3 region has the DNA TGTGCCAGCAGTTTAGGGAGTGTAGGAGGCTACACCTTC.

This clone is a singleton in its sample. The chain employs TRBV7-9 and TRBJ1-5; no clear D gene. Germline values: CDR1 SEHNR, CDR2 FQNEAQ (reference sequence). The CDR3 contains 13 residues. Trimming cost V 2 bases and J 4 bases, with 6 bases left between them. The CDR3 spells CASSLSPNQPQHF. For the CDR3, the DNA is TGTGCCAGCAGCTTATCCCCTAATCAGCCCCAGCATTTT.

The V and J genes are TRBV27 and TRBJ2-7; D ambiguous. Germline CDR1 and CDR2: MNHEY and SMNVEV (reference sequence). The CDR3 is 14 amino acids. V dropped 5 bases and J dropped 3 bases, with 14 bases sitting between them. CDR3 DNA: TGTGCCAGCAGTCCCGACAATCCTCACTACGAGCAGTACTTC. Translation: CASSPDNPHYEQYF.

V usage is TRBV6-1 and J usage is TRBJ1-1, with 11 bases fitting TRBD1. The CDR3 loop spans 14 amino acids. Germline V gives CDR1 MNHNS, CDR2 SASEGT. Germline trimming cut 6 bases from V and 4 bases from J; bases unmatched to any gene: 4. CDR3 nucleotide sequence: TGTGCCAGCAGGCGGACAGGGGGCTCCACTGAAGCTTTCTTT. It encodes CASRRTGGSTEAFF.

The rearrangement joins TRBV7-9 to TRBJ1-6; 8 nucleotides agree with TRBD1. CDR3 length: 15 residues. With 3 bases clipped from V and 10 bases from J, the junction kept 8 bases outside the gene matches. Germline CDR1 reads SEHNR; CDR2 reads FQNEAQ (reference sequence). CDR3 sequence (DNA): TGTGCCAGCAGCTTTACCCCAGGGGGCGAATCACCCCTCCACTTT. Amino acid sequence: CASSFTPGGESPLHF. The full variable domain, its missing parts supplied by reference TRBV7-9 and TRBJ1-6, is DTGVSQNPRHKITKRGQNVTFRCDPISEHNRLYWYRQTLGQGPEFLTYFQNEAQLEKSRLLSDRFSAERPKGSFSTLEIQRTEQGDSAMYLCASSFTPGGESPLHFGNGTRLTVT.

The V gene is TRBV7-9, the J gene TRBJ2-7; D is possibly TRBD1 (6 bases). This CDR3 has 12 amino acids. Per germline, CDR1 SEHNR and CDR2 FQNEAQ (reference sequence). V was cut by 5 bases and J by 7 bases, with 12 bases left in between. CDR3 sequence (DNA): TGTGCCAGCAGCGACACTACAGGGGAGCAGTACTTC. As protein: CASSDTTGEQYF.

The V gene is TRBV28, the J gene TRBJ1-5; D remains unclear. Trimming stripped 8 bases from V and 6 bases from J, with 17 bases between. Germline CDR1 and CDR2: MDHEN and SYDVKM. CDR3 length: 14 residues. Here the CDR3 DNA reads TGTGCCAGCGGCCATGACGGGGAGAGTCAGCCCCAGCATTTT. Protein sequence: CASGHDGESQPQHF.

The chain recombines TRBV5-1 with TRBJ2-7; D might be TRBD2 (6 bases). CDR3 length: 14 residues. Germline V CDR1 and CDR2: SGHRS, YFSETQ. The V end lost 0 bases, the J end lost 5 bases, and 12 bases lay between the germline ends. The CDR3 sequence: CASSLVAGTHEQYF. The CDR3 coding sequence is TGCGCCAGCAGCTTGGTGGCGGGGACCCACGAGCAGTACTTC.

V usage is TRBV2 and J usage is TRBJ2-5; D possibly corresponds to TRBD1 (6 bases). The CDR3 totals 13 residues. In germline, CDR1 is SNHLY, CDR2 FYNNEI. Trimming stripped 5 bases from V and 1 base from J, with 8 bases between. In nucleotides, the CDR3 is TGTGCCAGCAGTAAGACAGGCCAAGAGACCCAGTACTTC. Protein sequence: CASSKTGQETQYF.

The chain couples TRBV5-6 to TRBJ1-2; TRBD1 aligns across 8 bases. V trimming: 3 bases; J trimming: 5 bases; junction bases outside the gene matches: 3. The CDR3 contains 13 residues. Germline V gene data show CDR1 as SGHDT and CDR2 as YYEEEE. For the CDR3, the DNA is TGTGCCAGCAGCTCGGGACAGGAATATGGCTACACCTTC. Translated, it gives CASSSGQEYGYTF. The full variable domain, in which reference TRBV5-6 and TRBJ1-2 provide the parts outside the CDR3, is DAGVTQSPTHLIKTRGQQVTLRCSPKSGHDTVSWYQQALGQGPQFIFQYYEEEERQRGNFPDRFSGHQFPNYSSELNVNALLLGDSALYLCASSSGQEYGYTFGSGTRLTVV.

Comments on this clone: This sample includes further DNA sequences coding for the same CDR3. V usage is TRBV5-4 and J usage is TRBJ2-3; 7 bases fit TRBD1. Germline-derived CDR1 and CDR2 are SGHNT and YYREEE (reference sequence). The J segment lost 0 bases and the V segment lost 2 bases, leaving 0 bases of the junction unmatched. The CDR3 has 14 residues. CDR3 loop: CASSFRGSTDTQYF. In DNA, the CDR3 is TGTGCCAGCAGCTTCAGGGGGAGCACAGATACGCAGTATTTT. Full variable domain (missing parts from reference TRBV5-4 and TRBJ2-3): ETGVTQSPTHLIKTRGQQVTLRCSSQSGHNTVSWYQQALGQGPQFIFQYYREEENGRGNFPPRFSGLQFPNYSSELNVNALELDDSALYLCASSFRGSTDTQYFGPGTRLTVL.

The chain carries TRBV27 and TRBJ1-1; 8 bases match TRBD1. The CDR3 has 14 amino acids. Germline-derived CDR1 and CDR2 are MNHEY and SMNVEV (reference sequence). The V segment lost 2 bases and the J segment 5 bases; nucleotides outside the gene matches: 4. Written as DNA, the CDR3 is TGTGCCAGCAGTTTACAGGGGGCTCGAACTGAAGCTTTCTTT. Protein: CASSLQGARTEAFF.

The chain uses TRBV30 and TRBJ2-1; 8 nucleotides match TRBD1. CDR1 and CDR2 (germline): GTSNPN, SVGIG (reference sequence). V lost 4 bases and J lost 12; bases outside the gene matches: 14. The CDR3 is made up of 14 amino acids. The CDR3 DNA follows: TGTGCCTGGACCCCGGGACAGGCGGGCCGGGGGCAGTTCTTC. Protein sequence: CAWTPGQAGRGQFF. The whole variable domain, filled in from reference TRBV30 and TRBJ2-1, reads SQTIHQWPATLVQPVGSPLSLECTVEGTSNPNLYWYRQAAGRGLQLLFYSVGIGQISSEVPQNLSASRPQDRQFILSSKKLLLSDSGFYLCAWTPGQAGRGQFFGPGTRLTVL.

In DNA, the CDR3 is TGCAGTGCTACCCTGTTATACGAGCAGTACTTC. The encoded protein is CSATLLYEQYF. The V and J genes are TRBV20-1 and TRBJ2-7; D not resolved. V lost 4 bases to trimming and J lost 4 bases, with 8 bases between them. CDR3 length equals 11 residues. CDR1 and CDR2 from the germline V gene are DFQATT and SNEGSKA (reference sequence).

The rearrangement uses TRBV4-3 and TRBJ1-2; unclear D gene. CDR1 and CDR2 (germline): LGHNA, YSLEER. Trimming pared 1 base from V and 2 bases from J, leaving 20 bases between. CDR3 size: 18 residues. In DNA form, the CDR3 reads TGCGCCAGCAGCCAAGTGGGCGCAAACCGTAGGTTGAACTATGGCTACACCTTC. It is translated as CASSQVGANRRLNYGYTF.

The chain employs TRBV27 and TRBJ2-7, with D maybe TRBD1 (6 bases). The CDR3 covers 14 residues. V gave up 0 bases and J gave up 2 bases, with 8 bases separating them. Germline CDR1 reads MNHEY; CDR2 reads SMNVEV (reference sequence). Here the CDR3 DNA reads TGTGCCAGCAGTTTATCGGGGACACCCTACGAGCAGTACTTC. Amino acids: CASSLSGTPYEQYF.